This section outlines one T cell receptor (beta chain) sequence together with its context. Antigen: not known. The data were taken from a study of cytomegalovirus exposure and HLA in healthy donors. Germline lookup yields CDR1 SGHAT and CDR2 FQNNGV. Losses at the gene ends were 4 bases for V and 11 bases for J; bases not matched to a gene: 11. The CDR3 spans 14 residues. General study findings and limits: In a later analysis, most CMV-associated TCR beta chains appeared HLA-restricted.

Primers included in the PCR were 60 Vbeta and 13 Jbeta primers. The table came from immunoSEQ multiplex PCR; TCRdb's copy has only in-frame clones and leaves some out. Among over 130,000 clones, 65% to 85% were seen once, and the ten largest hold around 2.4%. Sequencing was done on a sample of PBMCs. V and J are TRBV11-2 and TRBJ2-1; 7 nucleotides line up with TRBD2. The sequence was obtained from a male donor in good health and CMV-seronegative. The CDR3 loop is CASSSWGGLMQQFF. CDR3 coding DNA: TGTGCCAGCAGCTCATGGGGGGGACTCATGCAGCAGTTCTTC.